The clone carrying this T cell receptor (beta chain) was seen a few times. The target antigen is unknown. The PCR made use of 60 Vbeta and 13 Jbeta primers. Using immunoSEQ multiplex PCR, the repertoire was profiled, and TCRdb retains in-frame clones only, with some absent. This table holds more than 75,000 clones, just under 80% found once. CDR1 and CDR2 (germline): SGHTA, FQGNSA. The CDR3 is 16 residues long. V lost 1 base and J lost 3, with 13 bases in between. The data were taken from a study of cytomegalovirus exposure and HLA in healthy donors. General study results and limits: Analyses of presence and absence presupposed an approximately uniform sequencing depth across donors. Cytomegalovirus-associated TCR beta chains were listed, numbering around 150. Some highly shared sequence variants likely arose as a pipeline artifact.

Nominal health characterized the donors when sampled, though unrecorded immune exposures were likely. The chain combines TRBV7-2 with TRBJ1-5, with D perhaps TRBD1 (6 bases). The TCR was taken from a woman between 40 and 55 years old in good health and CMV-seronegative. The specimen sequenced was PBMCs. CDR3 bases: TGTGCCAGCAGCTTAGAGCAGTGGGACAACAATCAGCCCCAGCATTTT. The encoded protein is CASSLEQWDNNQPQHF.